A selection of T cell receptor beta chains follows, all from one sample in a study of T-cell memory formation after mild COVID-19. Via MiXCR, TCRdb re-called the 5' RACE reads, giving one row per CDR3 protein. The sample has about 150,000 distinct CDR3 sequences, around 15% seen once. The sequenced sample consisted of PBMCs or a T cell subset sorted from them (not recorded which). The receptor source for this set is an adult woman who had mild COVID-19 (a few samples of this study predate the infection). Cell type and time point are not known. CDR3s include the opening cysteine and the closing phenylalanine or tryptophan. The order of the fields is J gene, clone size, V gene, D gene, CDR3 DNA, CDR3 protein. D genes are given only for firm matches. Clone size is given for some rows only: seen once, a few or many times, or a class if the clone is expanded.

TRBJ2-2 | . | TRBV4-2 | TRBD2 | TGTGCCAGCAGCCAAGATGTACCCGGGAGGGGAAACACCGGGGAGCTGTTTTTT | CASSQDVPGRGNTGELFF
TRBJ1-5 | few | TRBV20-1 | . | TGCAGTGCCTCAGCATATAGCAATCAGCCCCAGCATTTT | CSASAYSNQPQHF
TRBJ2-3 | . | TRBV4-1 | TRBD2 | TGCGCCAGCAGCCAACCCCCCGGACTAGCGGGAGTCACAGATACGCAGTATTTT | CASSQPPGLAGVTDTQYF
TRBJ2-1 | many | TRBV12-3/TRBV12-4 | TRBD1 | TGTGCCAGCAGTCCCGGGACAGTCTCGGGTGAGCAGTTCTTC | CASSPGTVSGEQFF
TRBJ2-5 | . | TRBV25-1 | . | TGTGCCAGCAGTGAATATGTCGGAAAGACCCAGTACTTC | CASSEYVGKTQYF
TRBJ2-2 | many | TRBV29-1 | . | TGCAGCGTCAATAGCGGAACCACCGGGGAGCTGTTTTTT | CSVNSGTTGELFF
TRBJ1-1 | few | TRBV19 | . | TGTGCCAGTAGTACAGAAGGGTACCGAACTGAAGCTTTCTTT | CASSTEGYRTEAFF
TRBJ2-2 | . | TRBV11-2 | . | TGTGCCAGCAGCCCCACGAACACCGGGGAGCTGTTTTTT | CASSPTNTGELFF
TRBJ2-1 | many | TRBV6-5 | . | TGTGCCAGCAGTGAAGACTTCGCGGGGAGCTCCTACAATGAGCAGTTCTTC | CASSEDFAGSSYNEQFF
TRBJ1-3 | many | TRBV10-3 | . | TGTGCCATCAGTGACCCCGGAAACACCATATATTTT | CAISDPGNTIYF
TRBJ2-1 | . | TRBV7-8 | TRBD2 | TGTGCCAGCAGCCAAAGAAGCGGGAGCTACTTCAATGAGCAGTTCTTC | CASSQRSGSYFNEQFF
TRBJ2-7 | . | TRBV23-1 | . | TGCGCCAGCAGTCAAAGGCTCCAGCCCCACTCCTACGAGCAGTACTTC | CASSQRLQPHSYEQYF
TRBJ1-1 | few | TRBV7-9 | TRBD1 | TGTGCCAGCAGCTCTTGGGACAGGGGGCCGGGGACTGAAGCTTTCTTT | CASSSWDRGPGTEAFF
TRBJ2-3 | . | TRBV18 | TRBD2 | TGTGCCAGCTCAACCTTGGCGGGAGGAGCAGATACGCAGTATTTT | CASSTLAGGADTQYF
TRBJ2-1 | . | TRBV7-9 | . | TGTGCCAGCAGCGTGAAGGGAGACAATGAGCAGTTCTTC | CASSVKGDNEQFF
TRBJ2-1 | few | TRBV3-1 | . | TGTGCCAGCAGCCCGGACCACACATGGGAGCAGTTCTTC | CASSPDHTWEQFF
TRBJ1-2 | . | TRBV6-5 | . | TGTGCCAGCAGTTATCTGGGGAATGATGGCTACACCTTC | CASSYLGNDGYTF
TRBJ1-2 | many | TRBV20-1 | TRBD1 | TGCAGTGCGCGCCCCGCGCCCTCAGGGGGCGTCGGCTATGGCTACACCTTC | CSARPAPSGGVGYGYTF
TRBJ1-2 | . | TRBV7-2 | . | TGTGCCAGCAGCTCCTTACAGGGCGATGGCTACACCTTC | CASSSLQGDGYTF
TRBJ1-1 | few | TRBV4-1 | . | TGCGCCAGCAGCCAAGAGCGAGTGGGGCTCACTGAAGCTTTCTTT | CASSQERVGLTEAFF